Below, 26 T cell receptor beta chains from the same sample are listed, as sequenced in a study of T cells in Graves' hyperthyroidism and ophthalmopathy. TCR beta CDR3 regions were amplified from RNA. The HTBI set primed first-round TCR CDR3 RT-PCR. TCRdb independently ran MiXCR on the multiplex PCR reads; one entry per CDR3 protein. The sample lists about 250,000 distinct CDR3 sequences; about 20% were seen once. Sequencing was done on a sample of blood. Receptors were obtained from a young man with Graves' ophthalmopathy.

The J gene is TRBJ2-2, the V gene TRBV5-6, with TRBD1 identical over 7 bases. This CDR3 contains 15 residues. V lost 0 bases and J lost 5; bases outside the gene matches: 4. Germline V CDR1 and CDR2: SGHDT, YYEEEE. For the CDR3, the DNA is TGTGCCAGCAGCTTGGAGGGGGCGAGGACCGGGGAGCTGTTTTTT. It yields the protein CASSLEGARTGELFF.

J is TRBJ1-2 and V is TRBV19, with a possible D match to TRBD1 (5 bases). V lost 7 bases and J 0 bases, leaving 18 bases between the germline ends. The CDR3 sequence is 16 residues long. Germline V gives CDR1 LNHDA, CDR2 SQIVND (reference sequence). The CDR3 sequence: CASNIQGLGTNYGYTF. As DNA, the CDR3 is TGTGCCAGTAATATTCAGGGCCTTGGAACTAACTATGGCTACACCTTC.

Regarding this clonotype: A much larger clone differs by one base, so this may be a read error. Since the CDR3 does not end with the conserved phenylalanine or tryptophan, this likely comes from a read error. CDR3 residues: CASSKGGSYNEQFL. CDR3 DNA sequence: TGTGCCAGCAGCAAGGGCGGCTCCTACAATGAGCAGTTCCTC. The V and J genes are TRBV7-3 and TRBJ2-1, with no clear D. With 5 bases removed from V and 0 bases from J, the gap between germline ends came to 8 bases. The germline CDR1 and CDR2 sequences are SGHTA and FQGTGA. This CDR3 has 14 residues.

This clonotype appeared a single time. V and J are TRBV12-3 or TRBV12-4 and TRBJ2-1; 7 nucleotides line up with TRBD1. This CDR3 contains 14 residues. Trimming removed 6 bases from V and 6 bases from J; junction bases left unmatched: 8. In DNA form, the CDR3 reads TGTGCCAGCAGAACTCGGACAGGAAGCAATGAGCAGTTCTTC. This translates into CASRTRTGSNEQFF.

This clonotype has just a few counts. The gene calls are TRBV29-1 and TRBJ1-2, with 10 bases fitting TRBD1. Germline V gene data show CDR1 as SQVTM and CDR2 as ANQGSEA. Unmatched junction bases numbered 7, after V lost 7 bases and J lost 2 bases. This CDR3 spans 14 amino acids. As DNA, the CDR3 is TGCAGCGCCGTAGGACAGGGGGTGAACTATGGCTACACCTTC. Protein sequence: CSAVGQGVNYGYTF.

Ten or more counts support this clonotype. The chain employs TRBV11-3 and TRBJ2-2, with 8 bases fitting TRBD2. The CDR3 sequence is 15 residues long. The V gene end was trimmed by 5 bases and the J gene end by 2 bases; junction bases not matched to a gene: 4. Germline CDR1 reads SGHNT; CDR2 reads YENEEA. The CDR3 sequence is CASSPGGANTGELFF. The CDR3 DNA is TGTGCCAGCAGCCCGGGGGGGGCTAACACCGGGGAGCTGTTTTTT.

This clonotype was observed at least ten times. The rearrangement joins TRBV11-2 to TRBJ1-4, with 9 positions matching TRBD1. Looked up from germline, CDR1 is SGHAT and CDR2 is FQNNGV. V shed 4 bases, J shed 3 bases, and the junction held 0 bases outside the gene matches. The CDR3 is 14 amino acids. For the CDR3, the DNA is TGTGCCAGCAGCTGGACAGGGGCTAATGAAAAACTGTTTTTT. This codes for CASSWTGANEKLFF.

This clonotype was recorded many times. V and J are TRBV6-5 and TRBJ2-7; D might be TRBD1 (5 bases). V gave up 0 bases and J gave up 3 bases, with 6 bases separating them. The CDR3 runs 13 residues. In germline, CDR1 is MNHEY, CDR2 SVGAGI. The CDR3 nucleotides are TGTGCCAGCAGTTACTCACAGGACTACGAGCAGTACTTC. Its protein is CASSYSQDYEQYF.

The chain uses TRBV7-8 and TRBJ1-5; 9 nucleotides match TRBD1. Germline V CDR1 and CDR2: SGHVS, FQNEAQ. Unmatched junction bases numbered 3, after V lost 2 bases and J lost 1 base. The CDR3 covers 16 residues. CDR3: CASSLTGGISNQPQHF. The CDR3 DNA sequence: TGTGCCAGCAGCTTAACAGGGGGCATCAGCAATCAGCCCCAGCATTTT.

The sample holds many counts of this clonotype. J is TRBJ1-2 and V is TRBV30; a weak D match, TRBD1 (5 bases). Looked up from germline, CDR1 is GTSNPN and CDR2 is SVGIG (reference sequence). Trimming pared 0 bases from V and 4 bases from J, leaving 15 bases between. CDR3 size: 15 residues. CDR3 in amino acids: CAWSVLRGLAYGYTF. The CDR3 DNA reads TGTGCCTGGAGTGTACTAAGGGGATTAGCCTATGGCTACACCTTC. Together with reference TRBV30 and TRBJ1-2, the CDR3 gives the full variable domain: SQTIHQWPATLVQPVGSPLSLECTVEGTSNPNLYWYRQAAGRGLQLLFYSVGIGQISSEVPQNLSASRPQDRQFILSSKKLLLSDSGFYLCAWSVLRGLAYGYTFGSGTRLTVV.

This sequence joins TRBV19 and TRBJ2-5; the D gene is possibly TRBD2 (7 bases). CDR1 and CDR2 (germline): LNHDA, SQIVND (reference sequence). The CDR3 contains 15 residues. The germline V and J ends were trimmed by 5 bases and 6 bases, with 19 bases remaining between them. This CDR3 reads CASSAPWEGGKTQYF. Written as DNA, the CDR3 is TGTGCCAGTAGTGCCCCCTGGGAGGGGGGGAAGACCCAGTACTTC.

The chain has TRBV6-1 and TRBJ2-5; D is possibly TRBD1 (6 bases). V lost 8 bases, J lost 3 bases, and 16 bases lay in between. From germline, CDR1 is MNHNS and CDR2 SASEGT. CDR3 length: 14 residues. CDR3 region: CASRDPGAEETQYF. The DNA of the CDR3 is TGTGCCAGCCGGGACCCAGGGGCCGAAGAGACCCAGTACTTC.

This chain connects TRBV7-9 to TRBJ2-3; tentative D call: TRBD2 (6 bases). V was shortened by 3 bases and J by 4 bases, with 14 bases between the two germline ends. Germline CDR1 is SEHNR and CDR2 is FQNEAQ (reference sequence). CDR3 length: 15 amino acids. CDR3 nucleotides: TGTGCCAGCAGCTTTACCGGGAGCTACGCAGATACGCAGTATTTT. This encodes CASSFTGSYADTQYF.

The chain uses TRBV20-1 and TRBJ2-2; 12 positions match TRBD1. CDR1 and CDR2 from the germline V gene are DFQATT and SNEGSKA (reference sequence). This CDR3 region has 15 residues. Trimming removed 1 base from V and 6 bases from J; junction bases left unmatched: 3. CDR3 amino acids: CSARAGTGGSGELFF. As DNA, the CDR3 is TGCAGTGCTAGAGCCGGGACAGGGGGCTCCGGGGAGCTGTTTTTT.

As concerns this clonotype: A clone one base away is much larger, so this may be a read error. The chain recombines TRBV7-8 with TRBJ2-1; 9 positions agree with TRBD2. The CDR3 contains 15 residues. Trimming cost V 2 bases and J 8 bases; bases outside gene matches: 7. Germline values: CDR1 SGHVS, CDR2 FQNEAQ. Written as DNA, the CDR3 is TGTGCCAGCAGCTTAACTAGCGGGTGCGGTGATGAGCAGTTCTTC. Translation: CASSLTSGCGDEQFF. Looking up the rest from reference TRBV7-8 and TRBJ2-1 gives the full variable domain: GAGVSQSPRYKVAKRGQDVALRCDPISGHVSLFWYQQALGQGPEFLTYFQNEAQLDKSGLPSDRFFAERPEGSVSTLKIQRTQQEDSAVYLCASSLTSGCGDEQFFGPGTRLTVL.

The chain has TRBV3-1 and TRBJ1-3, with 7 bases that match TRBD1. The junction had 8 bases not matched to a gene; V was cut back by 4 bases and J by 5 bases. This CDR3 has 15 residues. Germline V gene lookup returns CDR1 LGHDT and CDR2 YNNKEL (reference sequence). The CDR3 loop reads CASSLSTGTRNTIYF. CDR3 nucleotides: TGTGCCAGCAGCCTATCGACAGGGACGAGAAACACCATATATTTT.

This chain uses TRBV12-3 or TRBV12-4 with TRBJ1-5, with D hard to call. The CDR3 runs to 14 residues. With 5 bases removed from V and 9 bases from J, the gap between germline ends came to 17 bases. The CDR3 DNA is TGTGCCAGCAGTCCACGTGGGTTCGTGTGGCCCCAGCATTTT. It is translated as CASSPRGFVWPQHF.

The chain combines TRBV30 with TRBJ2-7, with D unresolved. From germline, CDR1 is GTSNPN and CDR2 SVGIG (reference sequence). V lost 2 bases and J 1 base, leaving 6 bases between the germline ends. CDR3 length equals 12 residues. CDR3 nucleotides: TGTGCCTGGAGTCAGGCGTCCTACGAGCAGTACTTC. As protein: CAWSQASYEQYF.

The table lists this clonotype with a few counts. This chain links TRBV12-5 with TRBJ2-7; perhaps TRBD1 as D (5 bases). The CDR3 contains 15 residues. Trimming left V 1 base short and J 7 bases short, with 17 bases between. Looked up from germline, CDR1 is LGHNT and CDR2 is FRNRAP. The CDR3 protein is CASGLGLGALGEQYF. DNA of the CDR3: TGTGCTAGTGGTTTGGGGTTAGGGGCTCTGGGGGAGCAGTACTTC.

This clonotype was seen more than once but under ten times. The chain combines TRBV6-1 with TRBJ2-3; D remains ambiguous. This CDR3 is 12 amino acids long. V shed 7 bases and J shed 3 bases, with 8 bases lying between them. Germline V CDR1 and CDR2: MNHNS, SASEGT. For the CDR3, the DNA is TGTGCCAGCAAGAAGGGAACAGATACGCAGTATTTT. Translating gives CASKKGTDTQYF.

This clonotype turned up a few times. The CDR3 region is CASSERDWLAEAFF. CDR3 DNA sequence: TGTGCCAGCAGTGAAAGGGATTGGTTGGCTGAAGCTTTCTTT. The chain joins TRBV2 to TRBJ1-1, with no clear D. The CDR3 runs 14 residues. V shed 2 bases and J shed 6 bases, with 13 bases lying between them. Germline assignment: CDR1 SNHLY and CDR2 FYNNEI. Supplemented by reference TRBV2 and TRBJ1-1, the full variable domain reads EPEVTQTPSHQVTQMGQEVILRCVPISNHLYFYWYRQILGQKVEFLVSFYNNEISEKSEIFDDQFSVERPDGSNFTLKIRSTKLEDSAMYFCASSERDWLAEAFFGQGTRLTVV.

This clonotype was seen ten or more times. The CDR3 nucleotides read TGTGCCAGCAGCTTATCCTGGACAGGACCCTACGAGCAGTACTTC. Translating it yields CASSLSWTGPYEQYF. The chain carries TRBV11-3 and TRBJ2-7, with 7 positions matching TRBD1. J was trimmed by 2 bases and V by 2 bases; bases with no gene match: 6. Germline loops: CDR1 SGHNT, CDR2 YENEEA. CDR3 length equals 15 residues. Combining the CDR3 with reference TRBV11-3 and TRBJ2-7 gives the whole variable domain EAGVVQSPRYKIIEKKQPVAFWCNPISGHNTLYWYLQNLGQGPELLIRYENEEAVDDSQLPKDRFSAERLKGVDSTLKIQPAELGDSAVYLCASSLSWTGPYEQYFGPGTRLTVT.

The chain employs TRBV11-2 and TRBJ2-6, with D tentatively TRBD2 (7 bases). The CDR3 sequence is 19 residues long. Germline CDR1 and CDR2: SGHAT and FQNNGV. The V end lost 1 base, the J end lost 2 bases, and 18 bases lay between the germline ends. CDR3 in amino acids: CASSLGSWGGLAGANVLTF. CDR3 DNA sequence: TGTGCCAGCAGCTTAGGGTCTTGGGGGGGCTTAGCTGGGGCCAACGTCCTGACTTTC. The entire variable domain, with the rest obtained from reference TRBV11-2 and TRBJ2-6, is as follows: EAGVAQSPRYKIIEKRQSVAFWCNPISGHATLYWYQQILGQGPKLLIQFQNNGVVDDSQLPKDRFSAERLKGVDSTLKIQPAKLEDSAVYLCASSLGSWGGLAGANVLTFGAGSRLTVL.

This clonotype was seen a handful of times. The chain couples TRBV12-3 or TRBV12-4 to TRBJ1-2, with 11 nucleotides matching TRBD1. The V and J ends lost 3 bases and 6 bases, in that order; junction bases with no gene match: 3. The CDR3 totals 14 residues. This chain's CDR3 is CASSFGQGANGYTF. The CDR3 region has the DNA TGTGCCAGCAGTTTTGGACAGGGGGCGAATGGCTACACCTTC.

This chain joins TRBV20-1 and TRBJ2-1; 7 nucleotides line up with TRBD2. The V and J ends lost 8 bases and 7 bases, in that order; junction bases with no gene match: 14. The CDR3 sequence is 14 residues long. Germline V gene data show CDR1 as DFQATT and CDR2 as SNEGSKA (reference sequence). In nucleotides, the CDR3 is TGCAGTTTCTATGGGAGGGGAGGAGGTAATGAGCAGTTCTTC. It yields the protein CSFYGRGGGNEQFF.

This clonotype was seen many times. The J gene is TRBJ2-1, the V gene TRBV18; 9 bases are a match to TRBD2. Germline loops: CDR1 KGHSH, CDR2 LQKENI. The CDR3 extends over 16 amino acids. V gave up 5 bases and J gave up 0 bases; unmatched junction bases: 5. As DNA, the CDR3 is TGTGCCAGCTCATACTTAGCGGGGGTCTCCTACAATGAGCAGTTCTTC. It encodes CASSYLAGVSYNEQFF.